Presented here are 17 T cell receptor beta chains from one specimen sequenced in a study of T cell responses to AZD1222 COVID-19 vaccine. Measured with immunoSEQ multiplex PCR; TCRdb has only the in-frame clones, and not every one. The table records 110,000 or so clones, approximately 90% of them present only once. Sequenced material: peripheral blood, taken on day 0 of AZD1222 vaccination. These receptors were taken from an adult in good health.

The chain recombines TRBV5-1 with TRBJ1-2; unclear D gene. The CDR3 extends over 14 amino acids. Germline assignment: CDR1 SGHRS and CDR2 YFSETQ. V gave up 0 bases and J gave up 5 bases, with 11 bases separating them. The CDR3 DNA reads TGCGCCAGCAGCTTGGCCGAGAGGGTTTATGGCTACACCTTC. It specifies CASSLAERVYGYTF. Complete variable domain (other parts from reference TRBV5-1 and TRBJ1-2): KAGVTQTPRYLIKTRGQQVTLSCSPISGHRSVSWYQQTPGQGLQFLFEYFSETQRNKGNFPGRFSGRQFSNSRSEMNVSTLELGDSALYLCASSLAERVYGYTFGSGTRLTVV.

This chain uses TRBV6-5 with TRBJ1-2; 7 bases line up with TRBD1. Trimming removed 7 bases from V and 3 bases from J; junction bases left unmatched: 11. Germline V gene sequence: CDR1 MNHEY, CDR2 SVGAGI. The CDR3 is 15 residues long. The CDR3 region is CASTKPPGTDYGYTF. Written as DNA, the CDR3 is TGTGCCAGCACCAAGCCCCCCGGGACAGACTATGGCTACACCTTC.

This chain links TRBV2 with TRBJ1-4; TRBD1 matches at 7 bases. V lost 3 bases, J lost 0 bases, and 1 base stayed unmatched. CDR1 SNHLY and CDR2 FYNNEI come from the germline V gene. CDR3 length: 15 amino acids. The CDR3 region is CASSEDRTTNEKLFF. In nucleotides, the CDR3 is TGTGCCAGCAGTGAGGACAGGACAACTAATGAAAAACTGTTTTTT.

The chain uses TRBV24-1 and TRBJ1-2; D possibly corresponds to TRBD1 (5 bases). CDR1 KGHDR and CDR2 SFDVKD come from the germline V gene. Trimming left V 2 bases short and J 5 bases short, with 14 bases between. This CDR3 spans 15 amino acids. Here the CDR3 DNA reads TGTGCCACCAGTGATTGGGGGGTAGCAGGGTATGGCTACACCTTC. It is translated as CATSDWGVAGYGYTF.

The rearrangement uses TRBV7-3 and TRBJ2-3, with D hard to call. V was trimmed by 3 bases and J by 3 bases, leaving 16 bases between them. Germline values: CDR1 SGHTA, CDR2 FQGTGA. The CDR3 sequence is 16 residues long. The CDR3: CASSFGLGVGTDTQYF. CDR3 in DNA: TGTGCCAGCAGCTTCGGGCTGGGTGTTGGGACAGATACGCAGTATTTT.

The genes are TRBV7-2 and TRBJ1-4; perhaps TRBD1 as D (6 bases). Trimming removed 6 bases at V and 4 bases at J, with 9 bases between. The CDR3 is 13 residues long. The germline V gene encodes CDR1 SGHTA and CDR2 FQGNSA. CDR3 coding DNA: TGTGCCAGCAGGAGGGGGGTTAATGAAAAACTGTTTTTT. Protein: CASRRGVNEKLFF.

The J gene is TRBJ1-2, the V gene TRBV24-1, with TRBD1 as a possible D gene (6 bases). V was cut by 6 bases and J by 6 bases, with 13 bases left in between. Germline CDR1 and CDR2: KGHDR and SFDVKD. The CDR3 sequence is 13 residues long. The CDR3 loop is CATSIGAGDGYTF. The CDR3 nucleotides read TGTGCCACCAGTATAGGGGCAGGGGATGGCTACACCTTC.

The gene calls are TRBV19 and TRBJ2-3; D gene ambiguous. V dropped 2 bases and J dropped 2 bases, with 8 bases sitting between them. This CDR3 region has 14 residues. From germline, CDR1 is LNHDA and CDR2 SQIVND (reference sequence). This CDR3 reads CASSINLPTDTQYF. Written as DNA, the CDR3 is TGTGCCAGTAGTATAAATCTACCCACAGATACGCAGTATTTT.

The chain carries TRBV9 and TRBJ1-4, with D perhaps TRBD1 (5 bases). This CDR3 spans 15 amino acids. V lost 1 base and J 1 base, leaving 8 bases between the germline ends. Germline loops: CDR1 SGDLS, CDR2 YYNGEE. The CDR3 region has the DNA TGTGCCAGCAGCGTACAGGGAAAAACTAATGAAAAACTGTTTTTT. Amino acids: CASSVQGKTNEKLFF.

This clone appeared once. The V call is TRBV18, the J call TRBJ1-5; TRBD1 is a possible D gene (5 bases). This CDR3 comprises 15 residues. V was trimmed by 4 bases and J by 4 bases, leaving 14 bases between them. Germline values: CDR1 KGHSH, CDR2 LQKENI. As DNA, the CDR3 is TGTGCCAGCTCACAATACCCAGGGTGGAATCAGCCCCAGCATTTT. As protein: CASSQYPGWNQPQHF. Drawing the rest from reference TRBV18 and TRBJ1-5, the complete variable domain is NAGVMQNPRHLVRRRGQEARLRCSPMKGHSHVYWYRQLPEEGLKFMVYLQKENIIDESGMPKERFSAEFPKEGPSILRIQQVVRGDSAAYFCASSQYPGWNQPQHFGDGTRLSIL.

Of note for this clone: The junction departs from the called germline gene at one end, perhaps through a read error. This chain joins TRBV4-3 and TRBJ2-7; 7 bases are shared with TRBD1. CDR1 is LGHNA, CDR2 YSLEER, per germline. This CDR3 is 13 amino acids long. The CDR3 DNA is TGCGCCAGCAGCCGAGATACAGGGGAAGGGGCGGACTTC. Translated: CASSRDTGEGADF.

The sample holds one count of this clone. This chain uses TRBV4-3 with TRBJ2-1; perhaps TRBD2 as D (5 bases). Per the germline V gene, CDR1 is LGHNA and CDR2 is YSLEER. Trimming shortened V by 0 bases and J by 0 bases, and 6 bases separated the two germline ends. The CDR3 has 15 amino acids. The CDR3 sequence is CASSQEGSSYNEQFF. CDR3 DNA: TGCGCCAGCAGCCAAGAAGGGAGCTCCTACAATGAGCAGTTCTTC.

The V gene is TRBV5-3, the J gene TRBJ2-4; possibly TRBD1 for D (6 bases). TRBV5-3 has ORF status, its function being uncertain. Between the trimmed V and J ends, which lost 5 bases and 1 base, there was a span of 16 bases. The CDR3 spans 16 residues. CDR3 in amino acids: CARRGAGIVAKNIQYF. The CDR3 DNA reads TGTGCCAGAAGGGGGGCAGGGATCGTGGCCAAAAACATTCAGTACTTC.

The chain is built from TRBV19 and TRBJ1-1; D gene ambiguous. The CDR3 length is 16 residues. V was trimmed by 3 bases and J by 3 bases, leaving 17 bases between them. CDR1 is LNHDA, CDR2 SQIVND, per germline (reference sequence). CDR3 nucleotide sequence: TGTGCCAGTAGTATTCCCCTGGGATTTTTGCACACTGAAGCTTTCTTT. As protein: CASSIPLGFLHTEAFF.

In nucleotides, the CDR3 is TGTGCCAGCAGCATATCGGGACTAGGCTACAATGAGCAGTTCTTC. As protein: CASSISGLGYNEQFF. The chain joins TRBV7-3 to TRBJ2-1, with 8 nucleotides matching TRBD2. V gave up 5 bases and J gave up 3 bases; unmatched junction bases: 6. CDR1 and CDR2 from the germline V gene are SGHTA and FQGTGA. This CDR3 is built from 15 residues. Filled out from reference TRBV7-3 and TRBJ2-1, the complete variable domain reads GAGVSQTPSNKVTEKGKYVELRCDPISGHTALYWYRQSLGQGPEFLIYFQGTGAADDSGLPNDRFFAVRPEGSVSTLKIQRTERGDSAVYLCASSISGLGYNEQFFGPGTRLTVL.

The chain has TRBV12-3 or TRBV12-4 and TRBJ1-1; D is unresolved. Trimming stripped 3 bases from V and 3 bases from J, with 8 bases between. This CDR3 has 13 residues. CDR3 loop: CASSFRRDTEAFF. CDR3 nucleotides: TGTGCCAGCAGTTTTCGGAGGGACACTGAAGCTTTCTTT.

The gene calls are TRBV18 and TRBJ1-2; a weak D match, TRBD1 (5 bases). This CDR3 contains 16 residues. Germline V gene sequence: CDR1 KGHSH, CDR2 LQKENI. Trimming shortened V by 6 bases and J by 0 bases, and 17 bases separated the two germline ends. DNA for the CDR3: TGTGCCAGCTCCCCCGGGGCGGGGCTCTCTAACTATGGCTACACCTTC. Amino acid sequence: CASSPGAGLSNYGYTF.